What follows is one TCR beta chain and its context. 13 Jbeta primers and 60 Vbeta primers were used for the PCR. Measured with immunoSEQ multiplex PCR; TCRdb has only the in-frame clones, and not every one. The table has approximately 150,000 clones, 70% to 80% seen once. This sample is drawn from a study of cytomegalovirus exposure and HLA in healthy donors. V was pared by 1 base and J by 5 bases, with 8 bases of the junction left unmatched. Looked up from germline, CDR1 is LGHNA and CDR2 is YSLEER. This CDR3 contains 17 residues. The sample comprised PBMCs. This chain uses TRBV4-3 with TRBJ2-3, with TRBD2 identical over 11 bases. The TCR comes from a human donor in good health. CDR3 loop: CASSQGLAGGLKDTQYF. The CDR3 nucleotides read TGCGCCAGCAGCCAAGGGTTAGCGGGAGGGCTGAAAGATACGCAGTATTTT.